The 9 T cell receptor beta chains presented below share a single source sample, sequenced in a study of cytomegalovirus exposure and HLA in healthy donors. Repertoires were generated with immunoSEQ multiplex PCR, while TCRdb's copy carries only in-frame clones and drops some. The sample has some 310,000 clones; around 90% are singletons. The sample comprised PBMCs. These receptors came from a man aged 25 to 40 in good health and CMV-seronegative.

The chain recombines TRBV18 with TRBJ1-5; D remains ambiguous. CDR1 and CDR2 (germline): KGHSH, LQKENI. The CDR3 spans 14 residues. V was trimmed by 2 bases and J by 4 bases, leaving 9 bases between them. The CDR3 loop reads CASSPEALNQPQHF. In DNA, the CDR3 is TGTGCCAGCTCACCAGAGGCCCTGAATCAGCCCCAGCATTTT.

This chain joins TRBV6-5 and TRBJ2-1, with TRBD2 matching over 8 bases. Germline-derived CDR1 and CDR2 are MNHEY and SVGAGI. V trimming: 8 bases; J trimming: 7 bases; junction bases outside the gene matches: 10. This CDR3 spans 14 amino acids. This CDR3 is CASSLRGGLNEQFF. The DNA for the CDR3 is TGTGCCAGCTCCCTCCGGGGGGGCTTGAATGAGCAGTTCTTC.

The chain is built from TRBV5-1 and TRBJ2-3, with D maybe TRBD2 (6 bases). Trimming stripped 4 bases from V and 6 bases from J, with 15 bases between. Germline CDR1 SGHRS, CDR2 YFSETQ. CDR3 size: 14 residues. The CDR3 here is CASSLGTRGDTQYF. The CDR3 DNA reads as TGCGCCAGCAGCCTGGGGACTCGGGGTGATACGCAGTATTTT.

The chain couples TRBV5-1 to TRBJ2-3; TRBD2 matches 10 bases. This CDR3 contains 17 residues. V lost 2 bases, J lost 3 bases, and 9 bases stayed unmatched. Germline-derived CDR1 and CDR2 are SGHRS and YFSETQ. The CDR3 here is CASSLASGGLGTDTQYF. The CDR3 coding sequence is TGCGCCAGCAGCTTAGCTAGCGGGGGCCTGGGGACAGATACGCAGTATTTT.

V and J are TRBV30 and TRBJ1-4; 9 nucleotides match TRBD1. The CDR3 covers 15 residues. Germline loops: CDR1 GTSNPN, CDR2 SVGIG (reference sequence). V gave up 7 bases and J gave up 2 bases; unmatched junction bases: 8. CDR3 sequence (DNA): TGTGCCTACACGGGACAGGGAAGGACTAATGAAAAACTGTTTTTT. This encodes CAYTGQGRTNEKLFF.

V and J are TRBV7-2 and TRBJ2-5; weak D call: TRBD1 (5 bases). Trimming left V 5 bases short and J 0 bases short, with 7 bases between. Germline CDR1 SGHTA, CDR2 FQGNSA. The CDR3 extends over 13 amino acids. CDR3 DNA sequence: TGTGCCAGCAGCCACAGGTACCAAGAGACCCAGTACTTC. It encodes CASSHRYQETQYF.

The chain is built from TRBV13 and TRBJ1-4, with 8 positions matching TRBD1. Unmatched junction bases numbered 11, after V lost 2 bases and J lost 3 bases. In germline, CDR1 is PRHDT, CDR2 FYEKMQ (reference sequence). The CDR3 loop spans 18 amino acids. DNA of the CDR3: TGTGCCAGCAGCTTAAGTCGGCAGGGGGCGCGCGCTAATGAAAAACTGTTTTTT. Residues: CASSLSRQGARANEKLFF. The entire variable domain, with the rest obtained from reference TRBV13 and TRBJ1-4, is as follows: AAGVIQSPRHLIKEKRETATLKCYPIPRHDTVYWYQQGPGQDPQFLISFYEKMQSDKGSIPDRFSAQQFSDYHSELNMSSLELGDSALYFCASSLSRQGARANEKLFFGSGTQLSVL.

This chain joins TRBV27 and TRBJ1-1; no definite D call. Germline lookup yields CDR1 MNHEY and CDR2 SMNVEV (reference sequence). This CDR3 spans 14 amino acids. V lost 6 bases and J lost 1, with 12 bases in between. The CDR3 loop reads CASSNREGNTEAFF. The CDR3 DNA reads TGTGCCAGCAGCAACCGGGAGGGGAACACTGAAGCTTTCTTT.

The chain is built from TRBV6-5 and TRBJ1-4; D gene uncertain. V was trimmed by 5 bases and J by 8 bases, leaving 9 bases between them. The germline V gene has CDR1 MNHEY and CDR2 SVGAGI. The CDR3 is made up of 12 amino acids. The CDR3 coding sequence is TGTGCCAGCAGTCAGACAAGGGAAAAACTGTTTTTT. Amino acid sequence: CASSQTREKLFF.